This T cell receptor beta chain was retrieved from a study of CD8+ T cells in alopecia areata. Extracted RNA was reverse transcribed into cDNA, the sequencing template. Only in-frame clones appear in the TCRdb table, and some are missing; sequencing was by immunoSEQ multiplex PCR. The sample includes about 69,000 clones, approximately 58% of them seen just once. This CDR3 is 13 amino acids long. In germline, CDR1 is SQVTM, CDR2 ANQGSEA. The germline V and J ends were trimmed by 5 bases and 4 bases, with 13 bases remaining between them. Sequenced here: CD8+ T cells sorted from blood, sampled at week 0. The clonotype comes from a human donor with alopecia areata. The chain combines TRBV29-1 with TRBJ2-3; D possibly matches TRBD1 or TRBD2 (5 bases each). Written as DNA, the CDR3 is TGCAGCGTTCCCCCGGGGCGCGCAGATACGCAGTATTTT. Translation gives CSVPPGRADTQYF.